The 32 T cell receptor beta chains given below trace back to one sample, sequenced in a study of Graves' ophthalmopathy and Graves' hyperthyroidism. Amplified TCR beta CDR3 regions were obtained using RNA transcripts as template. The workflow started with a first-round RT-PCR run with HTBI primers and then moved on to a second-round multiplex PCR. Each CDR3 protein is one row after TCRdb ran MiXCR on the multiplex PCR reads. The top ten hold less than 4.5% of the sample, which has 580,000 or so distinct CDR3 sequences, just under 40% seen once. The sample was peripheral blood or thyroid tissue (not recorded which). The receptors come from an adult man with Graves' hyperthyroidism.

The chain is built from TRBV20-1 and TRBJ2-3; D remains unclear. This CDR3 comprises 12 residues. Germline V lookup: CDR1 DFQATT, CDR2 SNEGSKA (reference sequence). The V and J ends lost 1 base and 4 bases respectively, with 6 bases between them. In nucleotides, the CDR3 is TGCAGTGCTAGAGTTCGGGCAGATACGCAGTATTTT. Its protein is CSARVRADTQYF.

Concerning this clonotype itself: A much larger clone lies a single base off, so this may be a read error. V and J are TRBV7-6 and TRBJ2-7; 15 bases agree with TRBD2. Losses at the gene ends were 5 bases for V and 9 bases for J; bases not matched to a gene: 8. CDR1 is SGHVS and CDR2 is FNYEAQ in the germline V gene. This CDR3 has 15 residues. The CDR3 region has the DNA TGTGCCAGCAGCCCGGGACTAGCGGGGGGAGGTGGGCAGTACTTC. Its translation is CASSPGLAGGGGQYF. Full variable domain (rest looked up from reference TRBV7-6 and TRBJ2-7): GAGVSQSPRYKVTKRGQDVALRCDPISGHVSLYWYRQALGQGPEFLTYFNYEAQQDKSGLPNDRFSAERPEGSISTLTIQRTEQRDSAMYRCASSPGLAGGGGQYFGPGTRLTVT.

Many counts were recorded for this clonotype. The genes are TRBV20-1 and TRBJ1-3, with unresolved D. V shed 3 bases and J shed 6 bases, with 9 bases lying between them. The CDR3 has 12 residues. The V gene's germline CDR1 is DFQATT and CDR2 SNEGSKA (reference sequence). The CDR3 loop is CSASAGVNTIYF. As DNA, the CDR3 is TGCAGTGCTAGCGCAGGAGTAAACACCATATATTTT.

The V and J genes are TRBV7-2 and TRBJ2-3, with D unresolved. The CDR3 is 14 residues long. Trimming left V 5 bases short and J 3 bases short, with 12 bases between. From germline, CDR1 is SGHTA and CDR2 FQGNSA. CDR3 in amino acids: CASSPLTVTDTQYF. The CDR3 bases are TGTGCCAGCAGCCCTCTCACAGTTACAGATACGCAGTATTTT.

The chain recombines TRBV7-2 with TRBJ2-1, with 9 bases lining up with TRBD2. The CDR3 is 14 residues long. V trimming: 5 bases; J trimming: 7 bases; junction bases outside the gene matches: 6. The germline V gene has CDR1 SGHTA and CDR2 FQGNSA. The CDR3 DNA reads TGTGCCAGCAGCCTCGGCGGGAGGGGGAATGAGCAGTTCTTC. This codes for CASSLGGRGNEQFF.

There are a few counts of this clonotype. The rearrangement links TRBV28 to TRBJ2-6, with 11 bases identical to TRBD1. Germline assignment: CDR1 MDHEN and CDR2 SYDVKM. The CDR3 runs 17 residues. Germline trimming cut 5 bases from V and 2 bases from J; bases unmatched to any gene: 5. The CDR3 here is CASSRRTGGTGANVLTF. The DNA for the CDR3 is TGTGCCAGCAGTCGGAGGACAGGGGGCACTGGGGCCAACGTCCTGACTTTC.

In DNA form, the CDR3 reads TGTGCCAGCAGCTTAGTCGAGTTAGACACCGGGGAGCTGTTTTTT. Translation gives CASSLVELDTGELFF. The rearrangement uses TRBV7-2 and TRBJ2-2; the D is unclear. Trimming pared 1 base from V and 3 bases from J, leaving 9 bases between. The V gene's germline CDR1 is SGHTA and CDR2 FQGNSA. CDR3 length: 15 amino acids.

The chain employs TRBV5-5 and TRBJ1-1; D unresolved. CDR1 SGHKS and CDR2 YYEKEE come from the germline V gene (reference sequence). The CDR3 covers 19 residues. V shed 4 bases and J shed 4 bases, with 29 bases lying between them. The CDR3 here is CASSLPGDRTGLVGTEAFF. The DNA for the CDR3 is TGTGCCAGCAGCCTGCCGGGAGATCGAACCGGACTAGTAGGCACTGAAGCTTTCTTT.

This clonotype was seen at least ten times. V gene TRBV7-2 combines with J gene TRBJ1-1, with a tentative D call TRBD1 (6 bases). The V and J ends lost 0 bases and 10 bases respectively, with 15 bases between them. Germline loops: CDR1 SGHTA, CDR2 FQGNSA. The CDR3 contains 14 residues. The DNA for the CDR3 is TGTGCCAGCAGCTTAGCGGTCAGGGGTATCGTAGCTTTCTTT. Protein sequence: CASSLAVRGIVAFF. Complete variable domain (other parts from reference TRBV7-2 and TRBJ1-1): GAGVSQSPSNKVTEKGKDVELRCDPISGHTALYWYRQSLGQGLEFLIYFQGNSAPDKSGLPSDRFSAERTGGSVSTLTIQRTQQEDSAVYLCASSLAVRGIVAFFGQGTRLTVV.

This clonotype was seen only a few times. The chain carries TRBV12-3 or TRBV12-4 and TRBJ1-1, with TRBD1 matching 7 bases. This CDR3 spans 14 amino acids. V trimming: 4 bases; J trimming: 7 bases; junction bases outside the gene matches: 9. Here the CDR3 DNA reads TGTGCCAGCAGTTCCCCGACAGGGAGGAATGAAGCTTTCTTT. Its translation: CASSSPTGRNEAFF.

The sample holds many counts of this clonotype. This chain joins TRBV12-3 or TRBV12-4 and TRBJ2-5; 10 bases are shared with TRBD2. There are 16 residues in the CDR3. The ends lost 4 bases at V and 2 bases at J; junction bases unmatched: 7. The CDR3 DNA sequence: TGTGCCAGCAGTTCGCCGGGACTAGCGCTTCAAGAGACCCAGTACTTC. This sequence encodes CASSSPGLALQETQYF.

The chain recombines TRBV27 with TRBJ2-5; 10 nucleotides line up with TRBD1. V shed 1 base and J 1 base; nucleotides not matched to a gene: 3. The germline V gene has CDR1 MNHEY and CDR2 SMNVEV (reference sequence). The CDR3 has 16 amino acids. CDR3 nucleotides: TGTGCCAGCAGTTTATTGCGGACAGGGGGCCAAGAGACCCAGTACTTC. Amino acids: CASSLLRTGGQETQYF.

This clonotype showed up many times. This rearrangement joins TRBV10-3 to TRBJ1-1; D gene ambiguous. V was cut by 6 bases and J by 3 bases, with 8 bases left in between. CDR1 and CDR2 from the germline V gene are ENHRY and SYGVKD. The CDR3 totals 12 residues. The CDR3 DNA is TGTGCCATCAGAGACGGATACACTGAAGCTTTCTTT. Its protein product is CAIRDGYTEAFF.

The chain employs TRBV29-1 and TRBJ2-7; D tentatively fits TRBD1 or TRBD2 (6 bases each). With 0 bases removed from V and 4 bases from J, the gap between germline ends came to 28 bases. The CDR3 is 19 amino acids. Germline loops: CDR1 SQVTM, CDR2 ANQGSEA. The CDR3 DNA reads TGCAGCGTTGAAGACCAGAACCCGAACACCGGGGGCAGCTCTTACGAGCAGTACTTC. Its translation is CSVEDQNPNTGGSSYEQYF.

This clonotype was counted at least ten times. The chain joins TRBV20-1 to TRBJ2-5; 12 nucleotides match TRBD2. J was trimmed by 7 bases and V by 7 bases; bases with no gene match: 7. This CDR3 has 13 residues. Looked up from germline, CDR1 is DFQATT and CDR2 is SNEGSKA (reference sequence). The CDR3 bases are TGCAGTGTTCGGACTAGCGGGGCCGGGACCCAGTACTTC. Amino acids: CSVRTSGAGTQYF.

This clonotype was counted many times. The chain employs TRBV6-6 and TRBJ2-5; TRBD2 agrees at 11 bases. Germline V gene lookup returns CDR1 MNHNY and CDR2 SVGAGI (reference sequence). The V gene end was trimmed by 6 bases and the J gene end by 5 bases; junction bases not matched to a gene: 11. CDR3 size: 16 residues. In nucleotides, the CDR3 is TGTGCCAGCAGCCCCACCGCACTAGCGGGAGTGGAGACCCAGTACTTC. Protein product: CASSPTALAGVETQYF.

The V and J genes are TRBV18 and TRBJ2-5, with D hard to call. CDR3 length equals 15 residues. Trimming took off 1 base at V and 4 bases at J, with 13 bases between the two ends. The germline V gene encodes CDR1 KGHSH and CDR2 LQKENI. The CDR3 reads CASSPLSRPSETQYF. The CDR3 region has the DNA TGTGCCAGCTCACCACTAAGCAGGCCCTCAGAGACCCAGTACTTC.

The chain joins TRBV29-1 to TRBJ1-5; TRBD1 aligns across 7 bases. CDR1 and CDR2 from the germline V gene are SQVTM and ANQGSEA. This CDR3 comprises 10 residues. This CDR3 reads CGDRDQPQHF. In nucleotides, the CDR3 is TGCGGAGACAGGGATCAGCCCCAGCATTTT.

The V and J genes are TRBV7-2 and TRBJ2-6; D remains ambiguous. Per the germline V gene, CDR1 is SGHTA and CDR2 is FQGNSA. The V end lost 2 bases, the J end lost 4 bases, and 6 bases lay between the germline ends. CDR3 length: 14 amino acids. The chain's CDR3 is CASSLRTGANVLTF. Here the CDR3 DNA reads TGTGCCAGCAGCTTACGTACGGGGGCCAACGTCCTGACTTTC.

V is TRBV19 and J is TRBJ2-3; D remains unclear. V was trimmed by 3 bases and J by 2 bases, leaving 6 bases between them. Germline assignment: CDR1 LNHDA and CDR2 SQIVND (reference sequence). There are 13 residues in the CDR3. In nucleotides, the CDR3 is TGTGCCAGTAGTATCCCGGACACAGATACGCAGTATTTT. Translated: CASSIPDTDTQYF.

In DNA, the CDR3 is TGCAGCGTGGAAAGGGGTGGGTACGAGCAGTACTTC. Its translation: CSVERGGYEQYF. The chain has TRBV29-1 and TRBJ2-7, with D tentatively TRBD1 (5 bases). The CDR3 is made up of 12 amino acids. Germline values: CDR1 SQVTM, CDR2 ANQGSEA. V lost 6 bases, J lost 4 bases, and 13 bases lay in between.

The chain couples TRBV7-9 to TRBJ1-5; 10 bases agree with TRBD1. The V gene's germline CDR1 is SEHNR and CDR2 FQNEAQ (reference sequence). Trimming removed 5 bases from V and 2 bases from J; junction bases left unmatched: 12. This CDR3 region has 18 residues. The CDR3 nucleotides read TGTGCCAGCAGCACAGCAGACAGGGGGCGCGGTGGCAATCAGCCCCAGCATTTT. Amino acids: CASSTADRGRGGNQPQHF.

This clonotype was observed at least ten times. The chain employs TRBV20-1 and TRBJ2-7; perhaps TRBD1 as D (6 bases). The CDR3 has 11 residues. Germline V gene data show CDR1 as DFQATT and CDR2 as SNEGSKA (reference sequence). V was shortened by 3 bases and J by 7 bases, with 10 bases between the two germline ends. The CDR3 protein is CSARDDREQYF. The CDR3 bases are TGCAGTGCTAGGGATGACAGGGAGCAGTACTTC.

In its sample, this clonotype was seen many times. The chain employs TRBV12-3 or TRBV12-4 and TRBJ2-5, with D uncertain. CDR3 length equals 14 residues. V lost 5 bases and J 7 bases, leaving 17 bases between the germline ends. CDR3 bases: TGTGCCAGCAGTCCACCGGGTCCATGGGGGACCCAGTACTTC. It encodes CASSPPGPWGTQYF.

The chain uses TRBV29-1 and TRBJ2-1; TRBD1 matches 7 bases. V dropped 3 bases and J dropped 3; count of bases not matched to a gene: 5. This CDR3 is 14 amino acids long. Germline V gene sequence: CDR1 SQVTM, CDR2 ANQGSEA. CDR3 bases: TGCAGCGTTGATGGGACAGCCGACTACAATGAGCAGTTCTTC. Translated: CSVDGTADYNEQFF.

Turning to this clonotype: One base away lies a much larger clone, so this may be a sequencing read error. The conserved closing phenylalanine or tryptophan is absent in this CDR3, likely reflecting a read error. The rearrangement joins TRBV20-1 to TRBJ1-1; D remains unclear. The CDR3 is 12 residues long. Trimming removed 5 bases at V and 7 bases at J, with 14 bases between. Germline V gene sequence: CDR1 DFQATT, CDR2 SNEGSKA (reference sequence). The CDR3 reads CSAWGDLVEAFS. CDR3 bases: TGCAGTGCTTGGGGTGACCTCGTTGAAGCTTTCTCT.

The DNA of the CDR3 is TGTGCCAGCAGCTTGGAAACTAGCGGGAGGGCAGAGGAGCAGTACTTC. It is translated as CASSLETSGRAEEQYF. This chain joins TRBV7-2 and TRBJ2-7, with 13 bases aligning to TRBD2. Losses at the gene ends were 3 bases for V and 7 bases for J; bases not matched to a gene: 9. This CDR3 comprises 16 residues. The germline gives CDR1 SGHTA, CDR2 FQGNSA.

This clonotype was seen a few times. The chain's CDR3 is CSSRDRTYGYTF. For the CDR3, the DNA is TGCAGCTCTCGGGACAGAACCTATGGCTACACCTTC. The chain couples TRBV29-1 to TRBJ1-2, with 7 bases identical to TRBD1. J gave up 4 bases and V 8 bases, and 7 bases lay outside the gene matches. This CDR3 is built from 12 residues. CDR1 is SQVTM, CDR2 ANQGSEA, per germline. Based on the CDR3 plus reference TRBV29-1 and TRBJ1-2, the full variable domain is SAVISQKPSRDICQRGTSLTIQCQVDSQVTMMFWYRQQPGQSLTLIATANQGSEATYESGFVIDKFPISRPNLTFSTLTVSNMSPEDSSIYLCSSRDRTYGYTFGSGTRLTVV.

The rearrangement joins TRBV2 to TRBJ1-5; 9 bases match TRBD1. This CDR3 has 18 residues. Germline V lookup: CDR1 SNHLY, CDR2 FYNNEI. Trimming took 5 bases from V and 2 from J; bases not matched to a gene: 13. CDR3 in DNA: TGTGCCAGCAGTCCAGTCCCGGGACAGGGTACCGGCAATCAGCCCCAGCATTTT. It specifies CASSPVPGQGTGNQPQHF.

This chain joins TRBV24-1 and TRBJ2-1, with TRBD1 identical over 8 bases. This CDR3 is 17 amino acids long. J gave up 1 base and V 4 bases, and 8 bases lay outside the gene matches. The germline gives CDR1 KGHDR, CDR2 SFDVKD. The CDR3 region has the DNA TGTGCCACCAGTGACAACTACAGGGGGAGATCCTACAATGAGCAGTTCTTC. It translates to CATSDNYRGRSYNEQFF.

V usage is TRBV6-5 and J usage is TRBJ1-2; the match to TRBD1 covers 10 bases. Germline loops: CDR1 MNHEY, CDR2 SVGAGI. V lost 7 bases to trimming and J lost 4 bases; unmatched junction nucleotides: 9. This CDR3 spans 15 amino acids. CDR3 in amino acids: CASKVRQGAFYGYTF. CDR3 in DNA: TGTGCCAGCAAGGTCCGACAGGGGGCCTTCTATGGCTACACCTTC.

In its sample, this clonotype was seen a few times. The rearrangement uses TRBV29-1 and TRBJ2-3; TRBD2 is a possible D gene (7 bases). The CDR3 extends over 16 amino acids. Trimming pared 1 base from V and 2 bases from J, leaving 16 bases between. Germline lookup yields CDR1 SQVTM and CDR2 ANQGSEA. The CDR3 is CSVEGGAGATTDTQYF. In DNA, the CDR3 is TGCAGCGTTGAAGGGGGGGCGGGGGCAACCACAGATACGCAGTATTTT.